This TCR beta chain derives from a study of a mutant IDH1 vaccine in newly diagnosed glioma. The time point here: week 47, end of study. The vaccine gave 300 ug of a 20-mer mutant IDH1 peptide subcutaneously per dose. This CDR3 is built from 14 residues. Trimming removed 7 bases from V and 7 bases from J; junction bases left unmatched: 9. CDR1 and CDR2 from the germline V gene are SNHLY and FYNNEI. Regarding this clone: Antigen unknown.

Sequencing used immunoSEQ multiplex PCR; TCRdb keeps in-frame clones, though not all of them. The sample yields approximately 50,000 clones, 70% to 85% seen once. V usage is TRBV2 and J usage is TRBJ1-2; TRBD1 matches at 10 bases. Sequenced material: PBMCs, taken from a glioma patient whose treatment included an IDH1 peptide vaccine. The clonotype originates from a woman aged 40 to 50 with glioma. Some clones in this sample may be carry-over from other donors' samples. The CDR3 is CASNAQGQGFGYTF. CDR3 sequence (DNA): TGTGCCAGCAATGCGCAGGGACAGGGGTTTGGCTACACCTTC.